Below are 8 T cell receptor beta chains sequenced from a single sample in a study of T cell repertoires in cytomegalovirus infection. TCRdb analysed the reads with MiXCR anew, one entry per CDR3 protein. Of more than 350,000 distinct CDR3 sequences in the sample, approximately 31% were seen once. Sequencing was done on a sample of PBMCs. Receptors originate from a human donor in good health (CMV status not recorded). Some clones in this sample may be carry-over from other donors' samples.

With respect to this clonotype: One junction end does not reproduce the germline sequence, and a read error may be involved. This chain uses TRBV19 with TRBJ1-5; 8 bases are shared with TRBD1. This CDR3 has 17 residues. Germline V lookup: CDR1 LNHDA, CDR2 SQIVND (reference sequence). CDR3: CTSSTGTGGKRNQPQHF. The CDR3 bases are TGTACCAGTAGTACCGGTACAGGGGGTAAACGCAATCAGCCCCAGCATTTT. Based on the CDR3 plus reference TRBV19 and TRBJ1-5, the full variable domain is DGGITQSPKYLFRKEGQNVTLSCEQNLNHDAMYWYRQDPGQGLRLIYYSQIVNDFQKGDIAEGYSVSREKKESFPLTVTSAQKNPTAFYLCTSSTGTGGKRNQPQHFGDGTRLSIL.

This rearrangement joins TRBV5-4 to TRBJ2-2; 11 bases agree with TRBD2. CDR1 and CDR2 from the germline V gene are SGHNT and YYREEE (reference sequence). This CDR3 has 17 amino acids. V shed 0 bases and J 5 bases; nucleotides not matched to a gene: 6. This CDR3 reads CASSLDSGGARTGELFF. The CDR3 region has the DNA TGTGCCAGCAGCTTGGATAGCGGGGGGGCCCGAACCGGGGAGCTGTTTTTT.

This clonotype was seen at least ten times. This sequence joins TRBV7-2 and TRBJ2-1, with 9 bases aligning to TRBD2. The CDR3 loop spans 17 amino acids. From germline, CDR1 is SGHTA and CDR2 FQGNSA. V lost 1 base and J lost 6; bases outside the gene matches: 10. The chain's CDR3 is CASSLGFGRGGLNEQFF. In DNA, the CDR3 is TGTGCCAGCAGCTTAGGGTTCGGGCGGGGGGGCCTCAATGAGCAGTTCTTC.

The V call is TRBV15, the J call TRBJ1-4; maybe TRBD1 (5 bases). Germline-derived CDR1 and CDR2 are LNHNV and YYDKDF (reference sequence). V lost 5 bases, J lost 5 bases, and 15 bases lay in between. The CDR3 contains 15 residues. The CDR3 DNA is TGTGCCACCAGCTTTCCGGGACGGATCAATGAAAAACTGTTTTTT. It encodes CATSFPGRINEKLFF. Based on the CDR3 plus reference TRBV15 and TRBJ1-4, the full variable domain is DAMVIQNPRYQVTQFGKPVTLSCSQTLNHNVMYWYQQKSSQAPKLLFHYYDKDFNNEADTPDNFQSRRPNTSFCFLDIRSPGLGDTAMYLCATSFPGRINEKLFFGSGTQLSVL.

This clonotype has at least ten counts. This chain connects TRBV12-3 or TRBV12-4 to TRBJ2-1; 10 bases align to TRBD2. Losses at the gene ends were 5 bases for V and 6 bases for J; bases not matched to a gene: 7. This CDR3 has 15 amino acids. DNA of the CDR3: TGTGCCAGCAGTCCGAGCGGGGGGGCCGGCAATGAGCAGTTCTTC. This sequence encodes CASSPSGGAGNEQFF.

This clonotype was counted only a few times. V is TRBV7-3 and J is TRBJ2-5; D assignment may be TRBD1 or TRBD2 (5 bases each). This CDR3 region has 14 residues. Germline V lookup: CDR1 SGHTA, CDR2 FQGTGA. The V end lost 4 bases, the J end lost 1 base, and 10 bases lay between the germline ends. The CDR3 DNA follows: TGTGCCAGCAGCTCTTCCGGGACCCAAGAGACCCAGTACTTC. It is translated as CASSSSGTQETQYF.

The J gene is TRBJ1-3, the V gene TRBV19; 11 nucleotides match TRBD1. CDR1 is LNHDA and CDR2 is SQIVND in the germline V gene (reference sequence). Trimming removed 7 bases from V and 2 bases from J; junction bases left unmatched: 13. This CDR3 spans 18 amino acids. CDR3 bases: TGTGCCAGTAATCCCCGGGACAGGGGGAAAGATCCTGGAAACACCATATATTTT. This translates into CASNPRDRGKDPGNTIYF.

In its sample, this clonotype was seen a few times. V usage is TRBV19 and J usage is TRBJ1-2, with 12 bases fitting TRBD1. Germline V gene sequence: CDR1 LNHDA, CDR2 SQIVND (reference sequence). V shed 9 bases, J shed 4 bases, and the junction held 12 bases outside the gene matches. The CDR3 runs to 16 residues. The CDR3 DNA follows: TGTGCCAGCCGCCGCGAAGGGACAGGGGGCTTCTATGGCTACACCTTC. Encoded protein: CASRREGTGGFYGYTF.